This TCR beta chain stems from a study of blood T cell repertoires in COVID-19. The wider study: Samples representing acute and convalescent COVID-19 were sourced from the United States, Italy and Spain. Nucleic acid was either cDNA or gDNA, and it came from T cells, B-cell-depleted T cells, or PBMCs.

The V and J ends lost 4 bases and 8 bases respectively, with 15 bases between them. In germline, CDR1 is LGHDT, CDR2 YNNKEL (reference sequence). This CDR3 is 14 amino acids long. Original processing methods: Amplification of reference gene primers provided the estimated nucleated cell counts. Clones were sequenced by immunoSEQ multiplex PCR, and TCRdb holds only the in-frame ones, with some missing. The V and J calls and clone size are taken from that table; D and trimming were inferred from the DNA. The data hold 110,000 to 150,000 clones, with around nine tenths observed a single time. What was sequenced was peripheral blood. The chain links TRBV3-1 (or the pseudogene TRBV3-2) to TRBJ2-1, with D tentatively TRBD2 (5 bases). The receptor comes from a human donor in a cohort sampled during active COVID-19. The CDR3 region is CASSLGSVGDEQFF. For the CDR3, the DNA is TGTGCCAGCAGCCTTGGTAGCGTCGGCGATGAGCAGTTCTTC.